This T cell receptor (beta chain) was retrieved from a study of T cell repertoires in cytomegalovirus infection. Study-wide background: From public TCR beta signatures came an indication of both CMV infection and matching HLA type.

The length of the CDR3 is 18 residues. With V trimmed by 1 base and J by 0 bases, 7 bases remained unmatched. Germline V gene data show CDR1 as SGHVS and CDR2 as FQNEAQ. General study points: Totalled public TCR beta family frequency picked out people who carried CMV plus the relevant HLA. The study found HLA-C-restricted CMV-specific TCR beta clonotypes dominating the ex vivo response.

This clonotype was seen many times. Its antigen is as yet unknown. TCRdb reprocessed the reads via MiXCR and lists one record per CDR3 protein. The sample holds approximately 240,000 distinct CDR3 sequences, more than 9% seen once. The chain carries TRBV7-8 and TRBJ2-2, with 8 nucleotides matching TRBD2. This TCR was sampled from a human donor in good health (CMV status not recorded). Some clones in this sample may be carry-over from other donors' samples. The source material was PBMCs. CDR3 in DNA: TGTGCCAGCAGCTTAGAGATGCGGGGGGCGACGAACACCGGGGAGCTGTTTTTT. Translating it yields CASSLEMRGATNTGELFF. The full variable domain, with the rest looked up from reference TRBV7-8 and TRBJ2-2, is GAGVSQSPRYKVAKRGQDVALRCDPISGHVSLFWYQQALGQGPEFLTYFQNEAQLDKSGLPSDRFFAERPEGSVSTLKIQRTQQEDSAVYLCASSLEMRGATNTGELFFGEGSRLTVL.